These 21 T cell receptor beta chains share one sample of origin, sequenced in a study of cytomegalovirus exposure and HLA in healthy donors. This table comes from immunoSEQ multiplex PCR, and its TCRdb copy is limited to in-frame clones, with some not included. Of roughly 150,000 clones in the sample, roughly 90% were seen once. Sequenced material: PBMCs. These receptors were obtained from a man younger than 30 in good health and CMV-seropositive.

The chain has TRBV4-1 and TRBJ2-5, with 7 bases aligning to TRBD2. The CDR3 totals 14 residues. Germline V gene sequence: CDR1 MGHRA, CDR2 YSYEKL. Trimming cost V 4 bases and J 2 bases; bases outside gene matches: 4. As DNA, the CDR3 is TGCGCCAGCAGCCGGACTAGGGGACAAGAGACCCAGTACTTC. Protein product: CASSRTRGQETQYF.

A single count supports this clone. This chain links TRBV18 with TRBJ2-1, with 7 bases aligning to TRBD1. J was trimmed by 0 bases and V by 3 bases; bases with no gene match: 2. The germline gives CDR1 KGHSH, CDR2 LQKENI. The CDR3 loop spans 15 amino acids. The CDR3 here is CASSPGQSSYNEQFF. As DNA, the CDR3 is TGTGCCAGCTCACCGGGACAGAGCTCCTACAATGAGCAGTTCTTC.

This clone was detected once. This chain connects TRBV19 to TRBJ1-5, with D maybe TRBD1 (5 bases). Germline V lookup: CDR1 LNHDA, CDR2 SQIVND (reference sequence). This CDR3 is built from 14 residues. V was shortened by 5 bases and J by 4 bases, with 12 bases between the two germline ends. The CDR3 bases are TGTGCCAGTAGTTTCCGGGGGACTAATCAGCCCCAGCATTTT. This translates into CASSFRGTNQPQHF.

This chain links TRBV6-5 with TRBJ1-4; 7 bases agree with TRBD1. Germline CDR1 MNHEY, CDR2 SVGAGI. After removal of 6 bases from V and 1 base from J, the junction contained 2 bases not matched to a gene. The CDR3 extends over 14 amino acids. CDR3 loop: CASRPGGTNEKLFF. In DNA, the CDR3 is TGTGCCAGCAGGCCAGGGGGAACTAATGAAAAACTGTTTTTT.

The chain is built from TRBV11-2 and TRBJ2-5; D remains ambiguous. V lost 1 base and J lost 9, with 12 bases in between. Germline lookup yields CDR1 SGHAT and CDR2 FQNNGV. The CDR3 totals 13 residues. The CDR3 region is CASSLGAVEAQYF. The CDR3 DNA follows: TGTGCCAGCAGCTTAGGAGCTGTCGAAGCCCAGTACTTC.

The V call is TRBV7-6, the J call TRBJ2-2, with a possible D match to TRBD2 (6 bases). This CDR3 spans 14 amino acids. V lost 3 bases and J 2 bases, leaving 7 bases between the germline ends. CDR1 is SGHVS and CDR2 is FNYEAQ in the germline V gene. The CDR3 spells CASSLAGNTGELFF. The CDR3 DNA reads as TGTGCCAGCAGCTTGGCGGGAAACACCGGGGAGCTGTTTTTT.

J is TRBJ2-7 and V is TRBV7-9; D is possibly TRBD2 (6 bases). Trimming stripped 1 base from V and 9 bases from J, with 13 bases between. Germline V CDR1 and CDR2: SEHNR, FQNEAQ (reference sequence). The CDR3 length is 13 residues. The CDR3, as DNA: TGTGCCAGCAGCTTAGATGGGGGGATGAGGCAGTACTTC. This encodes CASSLDGGMRQYF.

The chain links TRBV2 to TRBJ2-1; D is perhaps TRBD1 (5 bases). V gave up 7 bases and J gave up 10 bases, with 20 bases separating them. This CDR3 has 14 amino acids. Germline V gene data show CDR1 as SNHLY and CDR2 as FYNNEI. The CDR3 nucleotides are TGTGCCAGCACCCAGCAGGGTGTTTCAGGGGAGCAGTTCTTC. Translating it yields CASTQQGVSGEQFF.

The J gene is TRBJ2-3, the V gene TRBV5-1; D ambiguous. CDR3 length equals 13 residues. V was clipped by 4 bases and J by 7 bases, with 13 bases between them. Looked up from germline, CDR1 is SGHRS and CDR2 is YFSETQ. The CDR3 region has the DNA TGCGCCAGCAGCCTGCCCCCTATAAATACGCAGTATTTT. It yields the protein CASSLPPINTQYF.

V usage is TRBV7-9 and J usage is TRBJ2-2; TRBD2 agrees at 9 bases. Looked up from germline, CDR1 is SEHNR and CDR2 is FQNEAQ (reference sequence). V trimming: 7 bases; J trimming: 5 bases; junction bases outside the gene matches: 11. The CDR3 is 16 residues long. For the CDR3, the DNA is TGTGCCAGCACCACTAGAGCGGGGGGCAGTACCGGGGAGCTGTTTTTT. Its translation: CASTTRAGGSTGELFF.

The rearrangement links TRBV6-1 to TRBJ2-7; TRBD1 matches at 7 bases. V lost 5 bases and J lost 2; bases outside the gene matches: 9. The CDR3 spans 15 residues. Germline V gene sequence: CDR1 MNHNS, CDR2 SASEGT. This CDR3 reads CASSKTGAITYEQYF. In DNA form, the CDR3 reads TGTGCCAGCAGTAAAACAGGGGCGATAACCTACGAGCAGTACTTC.

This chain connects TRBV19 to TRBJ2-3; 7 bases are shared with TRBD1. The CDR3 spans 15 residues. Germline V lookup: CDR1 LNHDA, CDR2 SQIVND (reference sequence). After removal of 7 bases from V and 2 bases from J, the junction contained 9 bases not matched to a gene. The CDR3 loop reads CASNQGQILTDTQYF. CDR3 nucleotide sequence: TGTGCCAGTAACCAGGGACAGATCCTCACAGATACGCAGTATTTT.

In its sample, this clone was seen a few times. CDR3 nucleotide sequence: TGCGCCAGCAGCTTGGGGCGGCTCAACTACAATGAGCAGTTCTTC. Translation gives CASSLGRLNYNEQFF. The chain uses TRBV5-1 and TRBJ2-1; D is unclear. The CDR3 sequence is 15 residues long. Looked up from germline, CDR1 is SGHRS and CDR2 is YFSETQ. V was clipped by 0 bases and J by 3 bases, with 10 bases between them.

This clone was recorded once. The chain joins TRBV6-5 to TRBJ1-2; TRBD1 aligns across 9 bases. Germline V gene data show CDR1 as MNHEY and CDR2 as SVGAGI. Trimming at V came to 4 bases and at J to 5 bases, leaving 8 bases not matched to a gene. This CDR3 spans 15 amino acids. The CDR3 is CASSSYSGTGYGYTF. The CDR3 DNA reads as TGTGCCAGCAGTTCCTACTCCGGGACAGGGTATGGCTACACCTTC.

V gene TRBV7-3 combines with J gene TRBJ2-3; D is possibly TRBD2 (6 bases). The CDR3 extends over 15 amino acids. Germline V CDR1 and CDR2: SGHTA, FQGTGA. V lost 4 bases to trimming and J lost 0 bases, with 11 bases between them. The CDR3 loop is CASSSGTPSTDTQYF. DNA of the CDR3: TGTGCCAGCAGCTCCGGGACTCCTAGCACAGATACGCAGTATTTT. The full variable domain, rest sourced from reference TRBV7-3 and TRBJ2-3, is GAGVSQTPSNKVTEKGKYVELRCDPISGHTALYWYRQSLGQGPEFLIYFQGTGAADDSGLPNDRFFAVRPEGSVSTLKIQRTERGDSAVYLCASSSGTPSTDTQYFGPGTRLTVL.

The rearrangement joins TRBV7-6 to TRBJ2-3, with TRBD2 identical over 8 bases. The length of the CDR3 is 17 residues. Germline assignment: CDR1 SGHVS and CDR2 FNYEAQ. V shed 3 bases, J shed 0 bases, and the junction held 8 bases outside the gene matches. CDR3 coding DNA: TGTGCCAGCAGCTTGGGGTCAGCGGGAGTGAGCACAGATACGCAGTATTTT. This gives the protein CASSLGSAGVSTDTQYF.

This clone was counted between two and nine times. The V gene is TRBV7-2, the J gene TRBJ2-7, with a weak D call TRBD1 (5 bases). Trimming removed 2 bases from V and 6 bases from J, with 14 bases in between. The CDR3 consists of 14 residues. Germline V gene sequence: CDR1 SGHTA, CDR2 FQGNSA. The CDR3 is CASSLNPQGSEQYF. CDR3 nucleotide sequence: TGTGCCAGCAGCTTAAACCCCCAGGGATCCGAGCAGTACTTC.

As DNA, the CDR3 is TGTGCCAGCAGCCCAGGGCGACTAGCGGGAGGAGGTGAGCAGTTCTTC. Its translation: CASSPGRLAGGGEQFF. The V gene is TRBV7-8, the J gene TRBJ2-1, with 13 nucleotides matching TRBD2. Trimming removed 5 bases from V and 9 bases from J; junction bases left unmatched: 10. The CDR3 is 16 amino acids. Germline lookup yields CDR1 SGHVS and CDR2 FQNEAQ.

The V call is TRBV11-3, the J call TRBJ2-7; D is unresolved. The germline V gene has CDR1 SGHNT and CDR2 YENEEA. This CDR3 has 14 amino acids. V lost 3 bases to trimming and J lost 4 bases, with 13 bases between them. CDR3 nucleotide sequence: TGTGCCAGCAGCTTCCACAGTGATCCGTACGAGCAGTACTTC. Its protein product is CASSFHSDPYEQYF.

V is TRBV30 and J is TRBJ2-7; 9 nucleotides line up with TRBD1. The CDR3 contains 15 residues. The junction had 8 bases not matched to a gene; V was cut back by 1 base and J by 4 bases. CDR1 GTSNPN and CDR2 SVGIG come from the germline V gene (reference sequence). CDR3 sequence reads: CAWSAIGQGNYEQYF. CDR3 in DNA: TGTGCCTGGAGTGCTATCGGACAGGGGAATTACGAGCAGTACTTC.

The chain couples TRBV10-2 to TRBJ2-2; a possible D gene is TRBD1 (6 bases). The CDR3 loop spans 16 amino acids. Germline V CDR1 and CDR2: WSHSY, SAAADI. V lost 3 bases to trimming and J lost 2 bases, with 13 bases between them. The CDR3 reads CASSEGAGVNTGELFF. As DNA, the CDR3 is TGCGCCAGCAGTGAAGGGGCAGGGGTAAACACCGGGGAGCTGTTTTTT.